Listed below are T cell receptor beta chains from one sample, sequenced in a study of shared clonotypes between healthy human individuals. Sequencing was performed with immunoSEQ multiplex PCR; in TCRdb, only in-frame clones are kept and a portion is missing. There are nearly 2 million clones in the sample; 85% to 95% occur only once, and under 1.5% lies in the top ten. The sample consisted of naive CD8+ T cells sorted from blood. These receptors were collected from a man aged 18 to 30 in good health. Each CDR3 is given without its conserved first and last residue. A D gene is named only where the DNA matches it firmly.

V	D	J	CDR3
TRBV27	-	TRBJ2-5	ASSLSPAGLQETQY
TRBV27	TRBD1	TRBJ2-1	ASSPSAGTGKYNEQF
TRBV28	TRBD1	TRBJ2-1	ASSIRWTGVYNEQF
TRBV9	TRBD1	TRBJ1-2	ASSVGTGLNYGYT
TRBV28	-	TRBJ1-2	ASSLEGSGGYT
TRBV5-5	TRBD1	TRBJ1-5	ASSLGQVNQPQH
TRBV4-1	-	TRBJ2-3	ASSQEFELETDTQY
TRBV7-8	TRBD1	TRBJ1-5	ASSSGTDSNQPQH
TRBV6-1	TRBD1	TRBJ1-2	ASSEDRDSPFNYGYT
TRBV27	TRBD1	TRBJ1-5	ASSLGQGAQPQH
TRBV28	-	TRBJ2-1	ASSAPGASYNEQF
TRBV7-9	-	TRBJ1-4	ASSPSTDGSEKLF
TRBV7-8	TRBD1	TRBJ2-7	ASSAQGVAYEQY
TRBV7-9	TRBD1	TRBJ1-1	ASSPSGQGFTEAF
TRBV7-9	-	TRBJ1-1	ASSPATEAF
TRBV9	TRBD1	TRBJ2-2	ASSVDGTGWAGELF
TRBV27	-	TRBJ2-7	ASRGELDEQY
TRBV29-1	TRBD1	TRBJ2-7	SVSLGTAYEQY
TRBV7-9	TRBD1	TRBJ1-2	ASSPLPGTGIGYT
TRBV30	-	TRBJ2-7	AWSAQGYEQY
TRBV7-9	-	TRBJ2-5	ASSLDTGEKETQY
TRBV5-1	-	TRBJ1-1	ASTQGTEAF
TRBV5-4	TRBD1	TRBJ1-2	ASSPGEWRDRIDGYT
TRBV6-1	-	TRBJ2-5	ASSEGISTETQY
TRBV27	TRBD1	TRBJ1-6	ASSLSAPQGDYNSPLH
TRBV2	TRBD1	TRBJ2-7	ASSAGTGNEQY
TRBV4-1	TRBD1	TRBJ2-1	ASSVAGTGGEQF